This T cell receptor beta chain derives from a study of shared clonotypes between healthy human individuals. Germline CDR1 reads SEHNR; CDR2 reads FQNEAQ (reference sequence). This CDR3 is 16 amino acids long. V trimming: 3 bases; J trimming: 4 bases; junction bases outside the gene matches: 6. CD8 cells regarded as naive lacked CD45RO, were positively chosen for CCR7, and omitted terminally differentiated effector memory CD45RA+ cells. Method: immunoSEQ multiplex PCR; TCRdb's copy keeps in-frame clones and lacks some. This sample has over 750,000 clones, with 96% found just once. This chain links TRBV7-9 with TRBJ1-3; TRBD1 matches 10 bases. This clonotype was obtained from a man aged 25-45 years in good health. The sequenced sample was naive CD8+ T cells sorted from blood. The CDR3: CASSFTDRGRGNTIYF. In DNA form, the CDR3 reads TGTGCCAGCAGCTTTACAGACAGGGGGCGAGGAAACACCATATATTTT.